These T cell receptor beta chains were read from a single sample in a study of response to subunit inactivated influenza vaccine. TCRdb fed the RT-PCR reads into MiXCR, producing one record per CDR3 protein. Of about 700,000 distinct CDR3 sequences listed, approximately 14% are singletons. Source: PBMCs from blood, taken 12 days after vaccination. Source of these receptors: a man aged 50-60 years who received an inactivated influenza vaccine. The CDR3 runs from the conserved cysteine through the conserved F or W. D genes are given only for firm matches. Clone size is stated in some rows and not others, as once, few, many or a class when expanded.

clone_size,j_call,v_call,d_call,cdr3_aa,cdr3_nt
few,TRBJ1-3,TRBV9,.,CASSVTGGTGNTIYF,TGTGCCAGCAGCGTAACGGGGGGCACTGGAAACACCATATATTTT
once,TRBJ2-7,TRBV5-1,TRBD1,CASSSSPETGNYEQYF,TGCGCCAGCAGCTCTTCTCCTGAGACAGGGAACTACGAGCAGTACTTC
few,TRBJ2-2,TRBV6-5,TRBD2,CASGGGTGELFF,TGTGCCAGCGGGGGGGGGACCGGGGAGCTGTTTTTT
few,TRBJ2-1,TRBV5-1,TRBD1,CASSVFGTGGQNEQFF,TGCGCCAGCAGCGTTTTTGGGACAGGGGGGCAAAATGAGCAGTTCTTC
.,TRBJ2-1,TRBV11-2,.,CASSLFPPSYNEQFF,TGTGCCAGCAGCTTATTTCCCCCCTCCTACAATGAGCAGTTCTTC
.,TRBJ1-2,TRBV28,TRBD1,CASRGQGATNYGYTF,TGTGCCAGCAGGGGACAGGGGGCAACAAACTATGGCTACACCTTC
.,TRBJ2-5,TRBV20-1,TRBD2,CSAPGRDYTQVTQYF,TGCAGTGCTCCGGGCCGGGACTATACACAAGTGACCCAGTACTTC
few,TRBJ2-1,TRBV24-1,TRBD2,CATSDPSSGGGLWEQFF,TGTGCCACCAGTGACCCCTCTAGCGGGGGGGGACTCTGGGAGCAGTTCTTC
.,TRBJ2-7,TRBV18,TRBD2,CASSGGPDAYEQYF,TGTGCCAGCTCGGGAGGGCCGGACGCCTACGAGCAGTACTTC
.,TRBJ2-5,TRBV12-5,.,CASGEGHQETQYF,TGTGCTAGTGGGGAAGGGCACCAAGAGACCCAGTACTTC